This TCR beta chain was sequenced for a study of blood T cell repertoires in COVID-19. Study summary: T cells, B-cell-depleted T cells, or PBMCs supplied cDNA or gDNA.

Clones were sequenced by immunoSEQ multiplex PCR, and TCRdb holds only the in-frame ones, with some missing. Of about 250,000 clones in the sample, 89% were seen once. The germline V gene encodes CDR1 SGHTA and CDR2 FQGTGA. The V end was cut by 5 bases, the J end by 5 bases, with 10 bases between. There are 13 residues in the CDR3. In its sample, this clone was seen a few times. Input material: PBMCs or T cells enriched from blood (not recorded which). This receptor was obtained from a woman in her 30s with acute COVID-19. V and J are TRBV7-3 and TRBJ1-5; maybe TRBD1 (5 bases). CDR3 amino acids: CASSPTAYQPQHF. Written as DNA, the CDR3 is TGTGCCAGCAGCCCGACAGCGTATCAGCCCCAGCATTTT.